The 4 T cell receptor beta chains below were found in one sample sequenced in a study of beta chain features in type 1 diabetes. Every isolated RNA sample was fully reverse transcribed, so sequencing captured expressed TCRB transcripts. TCRdb's copy holds only in-frame clones and misses some; the assay was immunoSEQ multiplex PCR. The data contain about 900,000 clones, roughly 15% of them singletons. The material sequenced was naive CD4+ T cells from blood. The receptor source for this set is a woman younger than 35 in good health.

As concerns this clone: A read error may produce the germline difference seen at one junction end. DNA of the CDR3: TGTGCCAGCAGTGGACCGTTTCACACTGAAGCTTTCTTT. It codes for CASSGPFHTEAFF. This sequence joins TRBV10-3 and TRBJ1-1; D call uncertain. The CDR3 consists of 13 residues. Germline V gene sequence: CDR1 ENHRY, CDR2 SYGVKD.

The chain combines TRBV7-2 with TRBJ2-5, with 8 bases lining up with TRBD2. This CDR3 is 16 amino acids long. V trimming: 1 base; J trimming: 1 base; junction bases outside the gene matches: 5. Germline V CDR1 and CDR2: SGHTA, FQGNSA. CDR3 residues: CASSLDPSGPQETQYF. The CDR3 DNA reads as TGTGCCAGCAGCTTAGACCCTAGCGGGCCCCAAGAGACCCAGTACTTC. The whole variable domain, remainder taken from reference TRBV7-2 and TRBJ2-5, is GAGVSQSPSNKVTEKGKDVELRCDPISGHTALYWYRQSLGQGLEFLIYFQGNSAPDKSGLPSDRFSAERTGGSVSTLTIQRTQQEDSAVYLCASSLDPSGPQETQYFGPGTRLLVL.

The gene calls are TRBV5-1 and TRBJ2-1; 7 bases map to TRBD2. The CDR3 length is 16 residues. Germline V CDR1 and CDR2: SGHRS, YFSETQ. J was trimmed by 7 bases and V by 2 bases; bases with no gene match: 12. The CDR3 reads CASSFPREESENEQFF. CDR3 nucleotides: TGCGCCAGCAGCTTTCCCCGGGAGGAGAGCGAGAATGAGCAGTTCTTC.

This clone was observed a handful of times. The J gene is TRBJ2-3, the V gene TRBV28; D remains ambiguous. V was cut by 5 bases and J by 3 bases, with 30 bases left in between. Germline assignment: CDR1 MDHEN and CDR2 SYDVKM. The CDR3 loop spans 20 amino acids. Here the CDR3 DNA reads TGTGCCAGCAGTCCATGGGTGGGAACTCCACTCCCTTATGTTACAGATACGCAGTATTTT. This gives the protein CASSPWVGTPLPYVTDTQYF.